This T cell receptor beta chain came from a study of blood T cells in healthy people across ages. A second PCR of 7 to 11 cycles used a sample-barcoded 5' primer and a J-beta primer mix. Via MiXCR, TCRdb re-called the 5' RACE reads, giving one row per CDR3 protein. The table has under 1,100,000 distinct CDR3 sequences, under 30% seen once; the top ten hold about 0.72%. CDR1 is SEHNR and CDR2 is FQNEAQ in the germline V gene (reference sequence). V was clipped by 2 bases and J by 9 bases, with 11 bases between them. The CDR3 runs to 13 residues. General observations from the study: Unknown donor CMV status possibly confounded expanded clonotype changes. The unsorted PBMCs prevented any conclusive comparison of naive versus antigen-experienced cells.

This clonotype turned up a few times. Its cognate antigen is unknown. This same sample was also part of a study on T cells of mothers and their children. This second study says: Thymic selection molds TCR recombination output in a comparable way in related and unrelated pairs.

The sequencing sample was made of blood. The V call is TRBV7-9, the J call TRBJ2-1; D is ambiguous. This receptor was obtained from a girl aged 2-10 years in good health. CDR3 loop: CASSLRQDPEQFF. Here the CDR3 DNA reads TGTGCCAGCAGCTTAAGGCAGGACCCTGAGCAGTTCTTC.